This T cell receptor beta chain was profiled in a study of long-term antiretroviral therapy in people with HIV. Findings and limits, study-wide: No data on ART adherence, viral resistance or therapy changes. Clonal populations expanded prior to ART predominated within the repertoire at all time points.

V was trimmed by 0 bases and J by 4 bases, leaving 16 bases between them. The CDR3 runs to 16 residues. Germline assignment: CDR1 GTSNPN and CDR2 SVGIG (reference sequence). The run of the v3.0 immunoSEQ assay was at survey level. Libraries were prepared by immunoSEQ multiplex PCR; TCRdb keeps only in-frame clonotypes and omits some of them. Here the sample spans about 14,000 clones, roughly 88% being singletons. Remarks on this clone: Antigen: not known.

The rearrangement links TRBV30 to TRBJ1-5, with D maybe TRBD1 (5 bases). This TCR was recovered from a man aged 35 to 55 with HIV. Here the sequenced sample was unsorted PBMCs, taken 6.2 years after starting antiretroviral therapy. The CDR3, as DNA: TGTGCCTGGAGTGTAGGTAGGGTCGGGGGAAATCAGCCCCAGCATTTT. Protein product: CAWSVGRVGGNQPQHF.